The T cell receptor beta chain described here comes from a study of Graves' ophthalmopathy and Graves' hyperthyroidism. Amplifying from RNA transcripts, the study obtained TCR beta CDR3 regions. The authors performed first-round RT-PCR with HTBI primers and then a second-round multiplex PCR. TCRdb reprocessed the multiplex PCR reads with MiXCR, giving one entry per CDR3 protein. The sample has 500,000 to 600,000 distinct CDR3 sequences, just under 40% seen once. Study conclusions and caveats: In predicting ophthalmopathy progression, the model reached over 70% sensitivity and under 85% specificity. Blood repertoires reportedly contained most expanded thyroid clonotypes above 0.001 frequency.

About this clonotype itself: The antigen remains undetermined. The CDR3 ends on some other residue instead of the conserved phenylalanine or tryptophan, so this is likely a read error.

The CDR3 loop spans 18 amino acids. V was trimmed by 3 bases and J by 0 bases, leaving 21 bases between them. Germline CDR1 reads SEHNR; CDR2 reads FQNEAQ (reference sequence). Only newly diagnosed hyperthyroidism patients aged 18 to 65, with under 2 months' duration, were enrolled. Symptoms, serum thyroxine and TRAb, thyroid ultrasound, and orbital computed tomography formed the diagnostic basis. This chain links TRBV7-9 with TRBJ2-7; D gene uncertain. The clonotype comes from an adult man with Graves' hyperthyroidism. The specimen sequenced was peripheral blood or thyroid tissue (not recorded which). The CDR3 bases are TGTGCCAGCAGCTTGGCCCCAAGCACGGGTCCCCTCTCCTACGAGCAGTACCTC. This translates into CASSLAPSTGPLSYEQYL.